This T cell receptor (beta chain) was sequenced in a study of blood T cell repertoires in COVID-19. Overall study context: Sample material is recorded as cDNA or gDNA derived from T cells, B-cell-depleted T cells, or PBMCs.

V lost 1 base and J lost 2, with 6 bases in between. The CDR3 extends over 14 amino acids. The germline V gene has CDR1 LNHDA and CDR2 SQIVND (reference sequence). Method: immunoSEQ multiplex PCR; TCRdb's copy keeps in-frame clones and lacks some. In the table there are 90,000 to 110,000 clones, over 75% of which are singletons. The receptor was derived from a man aged 45-65 years with acute or convalescent COVID-19. This chain links TRBV19 with TRBJ1-5; D uncertain. The sample comprised peripheral blood. The CDR3 DNA is TGTGCCAGTAGTATAGTTACAGGCAATCAGCCCCAGCATTTT. Protein sequence: CASSIVTGNQPQHF.